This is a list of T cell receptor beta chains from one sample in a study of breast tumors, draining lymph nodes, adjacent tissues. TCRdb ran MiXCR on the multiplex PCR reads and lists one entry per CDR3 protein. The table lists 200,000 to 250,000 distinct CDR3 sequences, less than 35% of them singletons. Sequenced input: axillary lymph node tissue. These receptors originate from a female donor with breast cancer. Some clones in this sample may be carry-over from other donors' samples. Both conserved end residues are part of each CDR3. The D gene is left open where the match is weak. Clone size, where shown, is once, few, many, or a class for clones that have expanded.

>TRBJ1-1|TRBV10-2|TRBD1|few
CASSVGQRNTEAFF
TGCGCCAGCAGTGTGGGACAGAGAAACACTGAAGCTTTCTTT
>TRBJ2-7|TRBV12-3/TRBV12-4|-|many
CASSRTDHEQYF
TGTGCCAGCAGTCGGACAGATCACGAGCAGTACTTC
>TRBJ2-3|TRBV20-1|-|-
CSARPAESTDTQYF
TGCAGTGCTAGACCAGCGGAAAGCACAGATACGCAGTATTTT
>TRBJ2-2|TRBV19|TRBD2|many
CASTGLAGLTNTGELFF
TGTGCCAGTACCGGACTAGCGGGACTGACTAACACCGGGGAGCTGTTTTTT
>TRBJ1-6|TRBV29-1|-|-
CSVTDRIDSPLHF
TGCAGCGTAACTGACAGGATTGATTCACCCCTCCACTTT
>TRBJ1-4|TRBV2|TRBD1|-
CASSEFTGGGEKLFF
TGTGCCAGCAGTGAATTTACAGGGGGCGGTGAAAAACTGTTTTTT
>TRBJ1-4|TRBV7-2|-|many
CASSLAPVGPNEKLFF
TGTGCCAGCAGCTTAGCGCCGGTAGGGCCTAATGAAAAACTGTTTTTT
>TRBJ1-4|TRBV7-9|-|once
CASSRDLGSYNEKLFF
TGTGCCAGCAGCCGGGACTTGGGCTCCTACAATGAAAAACTGTTTTTT
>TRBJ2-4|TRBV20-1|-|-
CSASSGPGNTQYF
TGCAGTGCTAGCTCAGGGCCTGGAAACACTCAGTACTTC
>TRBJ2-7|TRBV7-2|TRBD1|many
CASSPGQGAGEQYF
TGTGCCAGCAGCCCCGGACAGGGGGCAGGGGAGCAGTACTTC
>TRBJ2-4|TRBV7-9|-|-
CALGDQGKNIQYF
TGTGCCCTAGGTGACCAGGGGAAAAACATTCAGTACTTC
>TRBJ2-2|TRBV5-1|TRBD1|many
CASSRMAGGVTGELFF
TGCGCCAGCAGCCGGATGGCAGGGGGTGTCACCGGGGAGCTGTTTTTT
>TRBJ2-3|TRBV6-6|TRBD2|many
CASSSGRDRADTQYF
TGTGCCAGCAGTTCGGGGAGGGATAGAGCAGATACGCAGTATTTT
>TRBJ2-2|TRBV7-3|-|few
CASSPPGRRLNGPGELFF
TGTGCCAGCAGCCCCCCCGGTAGGAGACTAAATGGCCCCGGGGAGCTGTTTTTT
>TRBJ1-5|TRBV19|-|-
CASSIGVPQRGKQPQHF
TGTGCCAGTAGTATCGGAGTTCCCCAGAGGGGAAAGCAGCCCCAGCATTTT
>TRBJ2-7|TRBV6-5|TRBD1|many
CASSPAGTGFSEQYF
TGTGCCAGCAGTCCCGCAGGGACAGGGTTCTCCGAGCAGTACTTC
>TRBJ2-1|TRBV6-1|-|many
CASKSRTYNEQFF
TGTGCCAGCAAGTCGAGAACCTACAATGAGCAGTTCTTC
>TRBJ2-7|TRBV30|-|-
CACTSRDPPYEQYF
TGTGCCTGCACCTCGCGGGATCCACCCTACGAGCAGTACTTC
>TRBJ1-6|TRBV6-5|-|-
CASSSDVPLHF
TGTGCCAGCAGTTCCGACGTTCCCCTCCACTTT
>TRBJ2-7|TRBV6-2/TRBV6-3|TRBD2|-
CASSLRTSGRGHEQYF
TGTGCCAGCAGCCTCCGGACTAGCGGAAGGGGACACGAGCAGTACTTC
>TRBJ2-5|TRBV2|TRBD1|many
CASSRTGGILGTQYF
TGTGCCAGCAGCCGGACAGGGGGCATTCTGGGGACCCAGTACTTC
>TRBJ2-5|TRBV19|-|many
CASKSPLETQYF
TGTGCCAGTAAGAGCCCGCTAGAGACCCAGTACTTC
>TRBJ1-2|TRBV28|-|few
CASSPNLYGYTF
TGTGCCAGCAGTCCTAACCTCTATGGCTACACCTTC
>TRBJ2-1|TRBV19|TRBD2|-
CALKREGLHEQFF
TGTGCCTTGAAGCGGGAGGGCCTCCATGAGCAGTTCTTC
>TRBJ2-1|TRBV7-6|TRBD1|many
CASSALQGPGSYNEQFF
TGTGCCAGCAGCGCCCTACAGGGGCCAGGCTCCTACAATGAGCAGTTCTTC
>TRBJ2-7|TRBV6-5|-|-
CASRLRDFSYEQYF
TGTGCCAGCAGACTGCGGGACTTCTCATACGAGCAGTACTTC
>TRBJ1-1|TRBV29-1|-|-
CSVARGQVTEAFF
TGCAGCGTTGCGCGGGGGCAGGTTACTGAAGCTTTCTTT
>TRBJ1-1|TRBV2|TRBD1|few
CASRPGQGGNTEAFF
TGTGCCAGCAGACCCGGACAGGGAGGGAACACTGAAGCTTTCTTT
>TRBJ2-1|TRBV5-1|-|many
CASSHGYDWFTNEQFF
TGCGCCAGCAGCCACGGTTACGACTGGTTCACCAATGAGCAGTTCTTC
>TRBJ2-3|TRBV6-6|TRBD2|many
CASSKGLADYTDTQYF
TGTGCCAGCAGCAAGGGACTAGCGGATTACACAGATACGCAGTATTTT
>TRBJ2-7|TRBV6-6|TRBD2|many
CASSYLGLAYEQYF
TGTGCCAGCAGTTATTTGGGACTAGCTTACGAGCAGTACTTC
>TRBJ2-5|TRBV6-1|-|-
CASSEAPGPQETQYF
TGTGCCAGCAGTGAAGCCCCTGGACCCCAGGAGACCCAGTACTTC
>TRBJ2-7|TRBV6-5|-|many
CASKIVRDGAYEQYF
TGTGCCAGCAAGATCGTCCGGGACGGGGCCTACGAGCAGTACTTC
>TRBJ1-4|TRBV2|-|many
CASRAENEKLFF
TGTGCCAGCAGGGCCGAAAATGAAAAACTGTTTTTT
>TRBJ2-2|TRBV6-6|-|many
CASWGASGTGELFF
TGTGCCAGCTGGGGGGCATCGGGCACCGGGGAGCTGTTTTTT
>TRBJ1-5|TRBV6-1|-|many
CASSEYWVSNQPQHF
TGTGCCAGCAGTGAATACTGGGTTAGCAATCAGCCCCAGCATTTT
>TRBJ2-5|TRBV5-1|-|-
CASKRLPTDTQYF
TGCGCCAGCAAGCGACTTCCCACAGATACGCAGTACTTC
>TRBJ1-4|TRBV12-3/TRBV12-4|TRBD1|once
CASSLVGQGGEKLFF
TGTGCCAGCAGTTTAGTCGGACAGGGGGGTGAAAAACTGTTTTTT
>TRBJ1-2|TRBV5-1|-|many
CASRYDSLTDGYTF
TGCGCCAGCAGATATGACAGTCTGACCGATGGCTACACCTTC
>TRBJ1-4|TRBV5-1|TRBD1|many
CASSLTGGEKLFF
TGCGCCAGCTCTCTGACAGGGGGTGAAAAACTGTTTTTT
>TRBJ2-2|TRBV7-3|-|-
CASSLRPTGELFF
TGTGCCAGCAGCTTAAGGCCGACCGGGGAGCTGTTTTTT
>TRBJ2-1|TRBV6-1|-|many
CPRVDEQFF
TGTCCCAGAGTCGATGAGCAGTTCTTC
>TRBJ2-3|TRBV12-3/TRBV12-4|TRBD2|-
CAPPWSGGGTDTQYF
TGTGCCCCCCCCTGGAGCGGGGGGGGCACAGATACGCAGTATTTT
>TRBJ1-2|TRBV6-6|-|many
CASSYMVGNYGYTF
TGTGCCAGCAGTTACATGGTGGGGAACTATGGCTACACCTTC
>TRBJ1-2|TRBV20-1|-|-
CSASAGASSGYTF
TGCAGTGCTAGTGCAGGGGCCTCTTCTGGCTACACCTTC
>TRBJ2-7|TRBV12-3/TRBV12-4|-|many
CASKVGSSYEQYF
TGTGCCAGCAAGGTTGGAAGCTCCTACGAGCAGTACTTC
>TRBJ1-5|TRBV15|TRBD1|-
CATSRDQGAGSNQPQHF
TGTGCCACCAGCAGAGATCAGGGGGCGGGAAGCAATCAGCCCCAGCATTTT
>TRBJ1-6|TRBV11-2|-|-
CASGLGPRVDSSLHF
TGTGCCAGCGGCCTCGGACCCCGGGTGGATTCATCCCTCCACTTT
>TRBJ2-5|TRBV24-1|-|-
CATSGIQETQYF
TGTGCCACCTCAGGGATCCAAGAGACCCAGTACTTC
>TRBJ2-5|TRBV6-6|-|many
CASSYSGSQETQYF
TGTGCCAGCAGTTACTCCGGCAGCCAAGAGACCCAGTACTTC
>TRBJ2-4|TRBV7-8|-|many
CASSLWSGIQYF
TGTGCCAGCAGCTTATGGTCCGGCATTCAGTACTTC